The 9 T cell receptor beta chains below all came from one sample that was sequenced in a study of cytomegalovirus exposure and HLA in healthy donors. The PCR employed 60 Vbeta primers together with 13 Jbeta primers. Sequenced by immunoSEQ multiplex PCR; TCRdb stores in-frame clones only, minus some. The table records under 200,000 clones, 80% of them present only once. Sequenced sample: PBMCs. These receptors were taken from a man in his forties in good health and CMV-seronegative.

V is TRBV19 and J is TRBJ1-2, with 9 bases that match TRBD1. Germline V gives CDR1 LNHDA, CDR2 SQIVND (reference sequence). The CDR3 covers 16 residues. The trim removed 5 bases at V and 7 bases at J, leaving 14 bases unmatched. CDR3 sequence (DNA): TGTGCCAGTAGTTATCCAACCGGGACAGGGTTTGGTGGCTACACCTTC. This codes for CASSYPTGTGFGGYTF.

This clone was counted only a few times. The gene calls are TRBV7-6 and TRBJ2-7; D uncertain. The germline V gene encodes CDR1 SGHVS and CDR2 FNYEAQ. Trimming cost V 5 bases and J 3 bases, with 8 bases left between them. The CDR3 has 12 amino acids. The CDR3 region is CASSTPGYEQYF. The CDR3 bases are TGTGCCAGCAGCACTCCGGGCTACGAGCAGTACTTC.

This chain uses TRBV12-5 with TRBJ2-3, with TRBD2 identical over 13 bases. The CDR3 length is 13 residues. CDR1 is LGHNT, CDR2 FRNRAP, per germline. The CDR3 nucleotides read TGTGCGAGAGGACTAGCGGGAGAAGATACGCAGTATTTT. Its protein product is CARGLAGEDTQYF.

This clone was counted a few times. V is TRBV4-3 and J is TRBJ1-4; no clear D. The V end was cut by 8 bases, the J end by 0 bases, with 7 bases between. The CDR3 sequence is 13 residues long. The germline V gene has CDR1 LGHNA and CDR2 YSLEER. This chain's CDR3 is CASAQATNEKLFF. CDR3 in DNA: TGCGCCAGCGCCCAGGCAACTAATGAAAAACTGTTTTTT.

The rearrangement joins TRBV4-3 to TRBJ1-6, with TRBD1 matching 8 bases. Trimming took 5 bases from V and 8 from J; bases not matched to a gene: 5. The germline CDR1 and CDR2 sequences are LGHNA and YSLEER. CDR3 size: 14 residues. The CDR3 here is CASSTDRADSPLHF. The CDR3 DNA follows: TGCGCCAGCAGCACGGACAGGGCGGATTCACCCCTCCACTTT.

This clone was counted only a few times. CDR3 DNA sequence: TGTGCCAGCAGTACAAGAGGGACTAGCTTCACAGATACGCAGTATTTT. Amino acid sequence: CASSTRGTSFTDTQYF. The chain uses TRBV25-1 and TRBJ2-3; 9 nucleotides line up with TRBD2. CDR1 and CDR2 (germline): MGHDK, SYGVNS. CDR3 size: 16 residues. Losses at the gene ends were 5 bases for V and 2 bases for J; bases not matched to a gene: 8.

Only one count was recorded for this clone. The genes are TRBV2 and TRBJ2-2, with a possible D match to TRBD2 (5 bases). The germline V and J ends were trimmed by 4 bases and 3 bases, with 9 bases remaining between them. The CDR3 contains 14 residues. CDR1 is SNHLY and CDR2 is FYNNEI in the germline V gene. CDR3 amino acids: CASSVLGDTGELFF. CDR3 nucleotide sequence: TGTGCCAGCAGTGTCCTCGGGGACACCGGGGAGCTGTTTTTT.

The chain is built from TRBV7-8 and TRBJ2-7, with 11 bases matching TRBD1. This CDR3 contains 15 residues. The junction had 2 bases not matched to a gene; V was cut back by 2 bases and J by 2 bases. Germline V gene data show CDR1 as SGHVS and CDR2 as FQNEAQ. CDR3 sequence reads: CASSLRDRGTYEQYF. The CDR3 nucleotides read TGTGCCAGCAGCTTACGGGACAGGGGGACCTACGAGCAGTACTTC. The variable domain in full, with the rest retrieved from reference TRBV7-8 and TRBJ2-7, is GAGVSQSPRYKVAKRGQDVALRCDPISGHVSLFWYQQALGQGPEFLTYFQNEAQLDKSGLPSDRFFAERPEGSVSTLKIQRTQQEDSAVYLCASSLRDRGTYEQYFGPGTRLTVT.

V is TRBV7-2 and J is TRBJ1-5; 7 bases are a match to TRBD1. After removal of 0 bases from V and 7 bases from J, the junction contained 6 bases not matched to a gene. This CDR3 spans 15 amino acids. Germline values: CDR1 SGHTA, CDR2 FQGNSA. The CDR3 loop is CASSLAGSGGQPQHF. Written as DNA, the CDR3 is TGTGCCAGCAGCTTAGCGGGGTCAGGGGGACAGCCCCAGCATTTT.